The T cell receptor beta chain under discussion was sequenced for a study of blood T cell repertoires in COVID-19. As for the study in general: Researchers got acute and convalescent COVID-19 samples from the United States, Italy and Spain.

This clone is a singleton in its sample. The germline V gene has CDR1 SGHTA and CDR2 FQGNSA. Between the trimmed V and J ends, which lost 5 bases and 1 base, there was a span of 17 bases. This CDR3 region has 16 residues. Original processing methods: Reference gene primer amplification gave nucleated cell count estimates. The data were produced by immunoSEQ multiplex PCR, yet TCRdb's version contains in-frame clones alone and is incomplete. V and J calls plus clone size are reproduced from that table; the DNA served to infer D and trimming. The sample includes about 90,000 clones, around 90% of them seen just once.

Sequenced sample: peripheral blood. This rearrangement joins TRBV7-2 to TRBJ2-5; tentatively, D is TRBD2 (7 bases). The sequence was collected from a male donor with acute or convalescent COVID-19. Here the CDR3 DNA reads TGTGCCAGCAGCCCAGGGTTTAGGGGGGGCCAAGAGACCCAGTACTTC. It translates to CASSPGFRGGQETQYF.